This T cell receptor (beta chain) was retrieved from a study of cytomegalovirus exposure and HLA in healthy donors. In germline, CDR1 is MNHNS, CDR2 SASEGT. Trimming pared 7 bases from V and 3 bases from J, leaving 16 bases between. CDR3 length equals 15 residues. Primers for the PCR totalled 60 Vbeta and 13 Jbeta. Here immunoSEQ multiplex PCR was the method, and the copy in TCRdb shows in-frame clones only, minus some. The repertoire holds about 200,000 clones, with 75% to 85% as singletons. With respect to this clone: Its matching antigen is unknown.

Study-wide points: Earlier analysis yielded a pattern in which most TCR beta V segments were productive about 90% or about 30% of the time. A list of 164 TCR beta chains associated with cytomegalovirus was given.

The chain couples TRBV6-1 to TRBJ1-5; no definite D call. This sequence was found in a woman in her thirties or forties in good health and CMV-seronegative. Sequenced: PBMCs. CDR3 sequence: CASISNEGLNQPQHF. The DNA for the CDR3 is TGTGCCAGCATATCTAATGAAGGACTCAATCAGCCCCAGCATTTT.